This T cell receptor (beta chain) comes out of a study of T cell responses to AZD1222 COVID-19 vaccine. Whole-study findings and limits: Regions 160-218 and 743-854 dominated among vaccine-associated CD4 TCRs spanning spike. The study identified only five to seven AZD1222 recipients as seropositive at baseline. Clonal diversity may have been underestimated in mostly white British donors. Nearly half of unique spike-specific TCRs reportedly avoided B.1.351 and B.1.1.7 mutated regions.

To note about this clone: Its antigen is undetermined.

Germline trimming cut 0 bases from V and 7 bases from J; bases unmatched to any gene: 11. Per germline, CDR1 SGHVS and CDR2 FNYEAQ. This CDR3 spans 17 amino acids. Here immunoSEQ multiplex PCR was the method, and the copy in TCRdb shows in-frame clones only, minus some. The table shows 150,000 to 200,000 clones, with about nine tenths occurring only once. The chain is built from TRBV7-6 and TRBJ1-1; 10 nucleotides line up with TRBD1. The sequences come from peripheral blood, collected on day 0 of AZD1222 vaccination. This clonotype was sampled from an adult in good health. CDR3 region: CASSLAPRQGAQYEAFF. The CDR3 region has the DNA TGTGCCAGCAGCTTAGCCCCCCGACAGGGGGCACAGTATGAAGCTTTCTTT. Using reference TRBV7-6 and TRBJ1-1 for the parts outside the CDR3, the full variable domain is GAGVSQSPRYKVTKRGQDVALRCDPISGHVSLYWYRQALGQGPEFLTYFNYEAQQDKSGLPNDRFSAERPEGSISTLTIQRTEQRDSAMYRCASSLAPRQGAQYEAFFGQGTRLTVV.